This T cell receptor (beta chain) comes out of a study of cytomegalovirus exposure and HLA in healthy donors. Study-level results: Most sequenced TCRs were rare (though some public TCRs occurred in many donors). The study designated 160 or so TCR beta chains cytomegalovirus-associated.

Germline V gene lookup returns CDR1 MNHNY and CDR2 SVGAGI (reference sequence). Trimming shortened V by 4 bases and J by 7 bases, and 14 bases separated the two germline ends. The length of the CDR3 is 14 residues. A remark on this clone: What it binds is unknown.

This table comes from immunoSEQ multiplex PCR, and its TCRdb copy is limited to in-frame clones, with some not included. The data show 130,000 to 150,000 clones, around 90% seen once. The origin of this receptor is a man younger than 30 in good health and CMV-seropositive. Sequences were obtained from PBMCs. The chain joins TRBV6-6 to TRBJ2-1, with D perhaps TRBD2 (5 bases). In DNA, the CDR3 is TGTGCCAGCAGTTCCGCCCTTGCGGGTAATGAGCAGTTCTTC. Its protein product is CASSSALAGNEQFF.